Each of the 4 T cell receptor beta chains below was sequenced from the same sample in a study of siplizumab effects on memory and regulatory T cells. Some clones are missing from TCRdb's copy, which holds only in-frame ones; the method was immunoSEQ multiplex PCR. This table has about 100,000 clones, less than 95% appearing once. Sequenced: non-Treg CD4+ T cells sorted from blood. Source of these receptors: a human donor in good health.

The chain combines TRBV28 with TRBJ1-2; D may be TRBD1 (5 bases). CDR3 size: 14 residues. Germline lookup yields CDR1 MDHEN and CDR2 SYDVKM. V was shortened by 8 bases and J by 6 bases, with 19 bases between the two germline ends. The CDR3 is CASSLLGGENGYTF. The DNA for the CDR3 is TGTGCCAGCTCACTCTTGGGAGGGGAGAATGGCTACACCTTC.

The chain recombines TRBV5-1 with TRBJ1-4, with a tentative D call TRBD1 (5 bases). CDR3 length: 14 residues. Germline lookup yields CDR1 SGHRS and CDR2 YFSETQ. V lost 1 base, J lost 7 bases, and 11 bases lay in between. CDR3 sequence: CASSLMGVGEKLFF. DNA for the CDR3: TGCGCCAGCAGCTTGATGGGGGTGGGTGAAAAACTGTTTTTT.

The chain recombines TRBV6-1 with TRBJ1-5; perhaps TRBD1 as D (5 bases). Germline V lookup: CDR1 MNHNS, CDR2 SASEGT. The CDR3 contains 14 residues. Trimming pared 3 bases from V and 5 bases from J, leaving 11 bases between. This CDR3 reads CASSELGLHQPQHF. The CDR3 DNA sequence: TGTGCCAGCAGTGAGCTGGGACTTCATCAGCCCCAGCATTTT.

The chain recombines TRBV2 with TRBJ2-2; 7 bases are shared with TRBD1. The J segment lost 9 bases and the V segment lost 5 bases, leaving 9 bases of the junction unmatched. This CDR3 comprises 14 residues. Per germline, CDR1 SNHLY and CDR2 FYNNEI. The CDR3 loop is CASSYTGATRELFF. Here the CDR3 DNA reads TGTGCCAGCAGTTATACAGGGGCCACAAGGGAGCTGTTTTTT.